The rows below give T cell receptor beta chains drawn from one sample of a study of OX40 agonist ivuxolimab in advanced cancers. The data were produced by immunoSEQ multiplex PCR, yet TCRdb's version contains in-frame clones alone and is incomplete. The sample lists tens of thousands of clones, about 85% occurring once. This specimen consisted of CD4+ or CD8+ T cells sorted from blood, obtained in a trial of the OX40 agonist ivuxolimab. Every receptor here comes from an adult with an advanced solid tumor such as melanoma, head and neck, liver or kidney cancer. Each CDR3 is given with its conserved first and last residue. Each record gives: V gene, J gene, clone size, CDR3 protein. Not all rows give a size; the values are once, few, many and, for expanded clones, a class.

v_gene: TRBV30
j_gene: TRBJ1-3
abundance: -
CDR3aa: CAWSYPHFSGNTIYF

v_gene: TRBV6-5
j_gene: TRBJ1-3
abundance: -
CDR3aa: CASSLRDTSGNTIYF

v_gene: TRBV4-1
j_gene: TRBJ2-7
abundance: -
CDR3aa: CASSQARPLGPYEQYF

v_gene: TRBV4-1
j_gene: TRBJ1-4
abundance: -
CDR3aa: CASSQVLGKLFF

v_gene: TRBV28
j_gene: TRBJ2-7
abundance: -
CDR3aa: CASRLGGYEQYF

v_gene: TRBV19
j_gene: TRBJ2-5
abundance: -
CDR3aa: CASSSGGQLETQYF

v_gene: TRBV7-9
j_gene: TRBJ1-1
abundance: -
CDR3aa: CASELGDGTLNTEAFF

v_gene: TRBV6-6
j_gene: TRBJ2-4
abundance: -
CDR3aa: CASSYGRGHVNIQYF

v_gene: TRBV2
j_gene: TRBJ2-6
abundance: -
CDR3aa: CASSKTGIGNVLTF

v_gene: TRBV4-1
j_gene: TRBJ2-4
abundance: -
CDR3aa: CASRGQGLSIQYF

v_gene: TRBV4-1
j_gene: TRBJ2-3
abundance: -
CDR3aa: CASSQVEGQWVTDTQYF

v_gene: TRBV27
j_gene: TRBJ1-1
abundance: -
CDR3aa: CASSLSSLFTEAFF

v_gene: TRBV2
j_gene: TRBJ2-3
abundance: -
CDR3aa: CASSGVGGGLDTQYF

v_gene: TRBV6-1
j_gene: TRBJ2-1
abundance: -
CDR3aa: CASSGTGVRGEQFF

v_gene: TRBV5-1
j_gene: TRBJ2-4
abundance: once
CDR3aa: CASSGGLAGPIKDIQYF

v_gene: TRBV5-1
j_gene: TRBJ2-3
abundance: -
CDR3aa: CASSLVIGEDTQYF

v_gene: TRBV6-6
j_gene: TRBJ1-1
abundance: -
CDR3aa: CASSHGQGMNTEAFF

v_gene: TRBV7-9
j_gene: TRBJ1-2
abundance: -
CDR3aa: CASSLDGYSYGYTF

v_gene: TRBV2
j_gene: TRBJ1-4
abundance: -
CDR3aa: CASSEGRRRNEKLFF

v_gene: TRBV5-1
j_gene: TRBJ1-6
abundance: -
CDR3aa: CASRPGTFDNSPLHF

v_gene: TRBV27
j_gene: TRBJ2-1
abundance: -
CDR3aa: CASSWQLAGWSEQFF

v_gene: TRBV4-1
j_gene: TRBJ1-5
abundance: -
CDR3aa: CASSQDPAGTKYQPQHF

v_gene: TRBV18
j_gene: TRBJ2-7
abundance: -
CDR3aa: CASSPRTAVNQQYF

v_gene: TRBV10-3
j_gene: -
abundance: once
CDR3aa: CAISVDTRYEQYF

v_gene: TRBV29-1
j_gene: TRBJ2-5
abundance: once
CDR3aa: CSHEAGKETQYF

v_gene: TRBV7-8
j_gene: TRBJ2-7
abundance: -
CDR3aa: CASSLGVGALEQYF

v_gene: TRBV19
j_gene: TRBJ2-5
abundance: -
CDR3aa: CASSMDRGRETQYF

v_gene: TRBV14
j_gene: TRBJ2-5
abundance: -
CDR3aa: CASSQYGSTSNQETQYF

v_gene: TRBV28
j_gene: TRBJ1-4
abundance: -
CDR3aa: CASSLQVKKLFF

v_gene: TRBV14
j_gene: TRBJ1-1
abundance: -
CDR3aa: CASSQRGLNTEAFF

v_gene: TRBV28
j_gene: TRBJ2-7
abundance: -
CDR3aa: CASRTAGQDSSEQYF

v_gene: TRBV7-3
j_gene: TRBJ1-5
abundance: -
CDR3aa: CASSLVPQLQPQHF

v_gene: TRBV19
j_gene: TRBJ2-2
abundance: -
CDR3aa: CASSPRVASGELFF

v_gene: TRBV19
j_gene: TRBJ2-3
abundance: -
CDR3aa: CASSIEGGGTDTQYF

v_gene: TRBV5-1
j_gene: TRBJ2-7
abundance: -
CDR3aa: CASSLAMGSYEQYF

v_gene: TRBV27
j_gene: TRBJ2-3
abundance: -
CDR3aa: CASSFLGRLTDTQYF

v_gene: TRBV19
j_gene: TRBJ1-4
abundance: -
CDR3aa: CASSIDRSTTNEKLFF

v_gene: TRBV10-1
j_gene: TRBJ2-2
abundance: -
CDR3aa: CASGGSTSSTGELFF

v_gene: TRBV2
j_gene: TRBJ2-1
abundance: -
CDR3aa: CASSEISGDYNEQFF